This T cell receptor (beta chain) was recorded in a study of blood T cell repertoires in COVID-19. Study at large: The study drew acute and convalescent COVID-19 samples from the United States, Italy and Spain.

As processed by the authors: It was from reference gene primer amplification that nucleated cell counts were estimated. Sequencing used immunoSEQ multiplex PCR; TCRdb keeps in-frame clones, though not all of them. V and J calls and clone size are those listed in that table; D and trimming were worked out from the DNA. This sample has around 63,000 clones, with 85% to 90% found just once. The junction had 9 bases not matched to a gene; V was cut back by 5 bases and J by 6 bases. The CDR3 loop spans 15 amino acids. CDR1 is SGHTA and CDR2 is FQGTGA in the germline V gene. The V call is TRBV7-3, the J call TRBJ2-1, with TRBD2 matching over 8 bases. The clonotype comes from a woman aged 55 to 70 with COVID-19, enrolled during active disease. Sample: peripheral blood. CDR3 in DNA: TGTGCCAGCAGCCGAGAGGTCCTAGCGGGCAATGAGCAGTTCTTC. Encoded protein: CASSREVLAGNEQFF. Full variable domain (missing parts from reference TRBV7-3 and TRBJ2-1): GAGVSQTPSNKVTEKGKYVELRCDPISGHTALYWYRQSLGQGPEFLIYFQGTGAADDSGLPNDRFFAVRPEGSVSTLKIQRTERGDSAVYLCASSREVLAGNEQFFGPGTRLTVL.